This T cell receptor (beta chain) came from a study of blood T cell repertoires in COVID-19. The overall study: The United States, Italy and Spain supplied acute and convalescent COVID-19 samples.

The CDR3 extends over 19 amino acids. Measured with immunoSEQ multiplex PCR; TCRdb has only the in-frame clones, and not every one. Of under 150,000 clones in the sample, approximately 83% were seen once. Sample: peripheral blood. The receptor was isolated from a woman between 50 and 59 years old who had recovered from COVID-19. J is TRBJ1-6 and V is TRBV21-1; TRBD1 reflects the table's D call only, with no check against the DNA. TRBV21-1 is deemed a pseudogene. The CDR3 coding sequence is TGTGCCAGCAGCAAGGGGCGGGACAGGGTCCCCCCGGTCGATTCACCCCTCCACTTT. Its protein product is CASSKGRDRVPPVDSPLHF.